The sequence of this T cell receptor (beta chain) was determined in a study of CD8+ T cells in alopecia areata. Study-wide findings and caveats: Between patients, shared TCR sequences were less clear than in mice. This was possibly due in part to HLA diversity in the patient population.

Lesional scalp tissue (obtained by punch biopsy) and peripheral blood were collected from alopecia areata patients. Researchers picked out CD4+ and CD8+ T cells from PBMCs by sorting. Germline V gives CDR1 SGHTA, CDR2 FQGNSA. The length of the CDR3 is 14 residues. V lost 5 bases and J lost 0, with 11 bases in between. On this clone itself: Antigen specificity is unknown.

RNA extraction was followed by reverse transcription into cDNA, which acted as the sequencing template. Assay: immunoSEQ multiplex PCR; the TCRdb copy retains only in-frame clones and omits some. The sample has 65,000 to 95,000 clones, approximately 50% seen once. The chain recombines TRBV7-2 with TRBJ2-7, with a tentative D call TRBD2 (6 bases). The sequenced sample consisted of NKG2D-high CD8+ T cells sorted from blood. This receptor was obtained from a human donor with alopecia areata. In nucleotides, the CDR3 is TGTGCCAGCAGCCCCCAGCGGGCCTCCTACGAGCAGTACTTC. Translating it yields CASSPQRASYEQYF.